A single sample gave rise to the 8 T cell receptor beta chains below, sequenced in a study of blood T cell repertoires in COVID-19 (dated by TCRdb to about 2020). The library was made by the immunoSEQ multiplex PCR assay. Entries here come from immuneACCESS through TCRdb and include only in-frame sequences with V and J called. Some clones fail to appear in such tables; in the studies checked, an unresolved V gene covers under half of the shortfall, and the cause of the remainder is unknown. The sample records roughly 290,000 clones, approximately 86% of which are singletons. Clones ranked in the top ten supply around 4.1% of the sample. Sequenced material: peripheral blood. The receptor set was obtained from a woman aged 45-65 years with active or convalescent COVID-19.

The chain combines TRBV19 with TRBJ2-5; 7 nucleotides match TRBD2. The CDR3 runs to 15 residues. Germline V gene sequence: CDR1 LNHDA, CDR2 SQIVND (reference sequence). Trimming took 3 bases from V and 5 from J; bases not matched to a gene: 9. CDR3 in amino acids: CASSMTSTLGETQYF. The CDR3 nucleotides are TGTGCCAGTAGTATGACTAGCACCCTGGGGGAGACCCAGTACTTC.

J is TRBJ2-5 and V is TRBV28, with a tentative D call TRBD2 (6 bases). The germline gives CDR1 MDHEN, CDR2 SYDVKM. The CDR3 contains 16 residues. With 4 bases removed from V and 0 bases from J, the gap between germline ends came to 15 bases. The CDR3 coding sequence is TGTGCCAGCAGTTCCAGTAGCGGATCGTACCAAGAGACCCAGTACTTC. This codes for CASSSSSGSYQETQYF. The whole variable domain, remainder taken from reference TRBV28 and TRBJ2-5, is DVKVTQSSRYLVKRTGEKVFLECVQDMDHENMFWYRQDPGLGLRLIYFSYDVKMKEKGDIPEGYSVSREKKERFSLILESASTNQTSMYLCASSSSSGSYQETQYFGPGTRLLVL.

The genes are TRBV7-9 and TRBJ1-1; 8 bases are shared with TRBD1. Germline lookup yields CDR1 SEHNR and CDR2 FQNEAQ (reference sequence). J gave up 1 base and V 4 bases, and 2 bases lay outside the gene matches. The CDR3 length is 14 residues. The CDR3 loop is CASSSTGANTEAFF. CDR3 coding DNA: TGTGCCAGCAGCTCGACAGGGGCGAACACTGAAGCTTTCTTT.

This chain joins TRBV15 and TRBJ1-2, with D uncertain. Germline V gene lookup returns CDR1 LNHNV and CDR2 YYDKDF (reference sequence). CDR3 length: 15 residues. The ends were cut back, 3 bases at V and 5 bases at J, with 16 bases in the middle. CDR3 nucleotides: TGTGCCACCAGCAGTAGTCCGGGATCCCTTTATGGCTACACCTTC. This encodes CATSSSPGSLYGYTF.

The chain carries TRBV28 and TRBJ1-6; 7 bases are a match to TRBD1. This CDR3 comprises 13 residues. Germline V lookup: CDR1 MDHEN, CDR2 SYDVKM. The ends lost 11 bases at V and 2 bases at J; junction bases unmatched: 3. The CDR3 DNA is TGTGCCGGCGGGACAGCCTATAATTCACCCCTCCACTTT. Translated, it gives CAGGTAYNSPLHF.

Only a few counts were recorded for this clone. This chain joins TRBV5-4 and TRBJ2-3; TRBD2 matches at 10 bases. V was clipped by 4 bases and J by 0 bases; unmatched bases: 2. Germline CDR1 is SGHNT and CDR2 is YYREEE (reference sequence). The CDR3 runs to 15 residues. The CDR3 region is CASSTTSGSTDTQYF. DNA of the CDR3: TGTGCCAGCAGCACGACTAGCGGGAGCACAGATACGCAGTATTTT.

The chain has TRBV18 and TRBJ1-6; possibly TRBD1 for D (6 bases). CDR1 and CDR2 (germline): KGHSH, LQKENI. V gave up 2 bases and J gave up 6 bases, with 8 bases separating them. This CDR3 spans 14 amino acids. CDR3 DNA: TGTGCCAGCTCACCAAACAGGGTTAATTCACCCCTCCACTTT. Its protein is CASSPNRVNSPLHF.

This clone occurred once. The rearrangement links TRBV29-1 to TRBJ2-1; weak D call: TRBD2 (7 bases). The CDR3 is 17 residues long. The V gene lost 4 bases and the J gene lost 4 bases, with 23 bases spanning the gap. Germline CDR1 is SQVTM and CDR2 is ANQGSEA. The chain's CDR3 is CSVVPRGGGISYNEQFF. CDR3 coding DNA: TGCAGCGTTGTACCGCGGGGAGGGGGGATCTCTTACAATGAGCAGTTCTTC.